Below are 16 T cell receptor beta chains sequenced from a single sample in a study of blood T cell repertoires in COVID-19. The protocol was immunoSEQ multiplex PCR, while the TCRdb copy is restricted to in-frame clones and leaves out a portion. This table has some 130,000 clones, around 89% appearing once. Source material: peripheral blood. These receptors were taken from a man in his 70s with active COVID-19.

The chain is built from TRBV28 and TRBJ2-4; D perhaps matches TRBD1 (6 bases). Deletions cut 4 bases from V and 9 bases from J, with 16 bases between. CDR3 size: 14 residues. Looked up from germline, CDR1 is MDHEN and CDR2 is SYDVKM. DNA of the CDR3: TGTGCCAGCAGTTCCCAAGGGACACTACCCATTCAGTACTTC. It yields the protein CASSSQGTLPIQYF.

The chain carries TRBV3-1 (or the pseudogene TRBV3-2) and TRBJ2-4; TRBD1 matches 7 bases. V shed 1 base and J 10 bases; nucleotides not matched to a gene: 1. This CDR3 is built from 12 residues. Germline-derived CDR1 and CDR2 are LGHDT and YNNKEL (reference sequence). The CDR3 DNA reads as TGTGCCAGCAGCCAAGGACAGGGTATTCAGTACTTC. Protein: CASSQGQGIQYF.

This chain connects TRBV19 to TRBJ2-6; the D gene is possibly TRBD1 (6 bases). Germline CDR1 LNHDA, CDR2 SQIVND (reference sequence). The CDR3 runs 15 residues. Trimming pared 4 bases from V and 4 bases from J, leaving 11 bases between. The CDR3 here is CASSRQVYGANVLTF. The CDR3 DNA reads as TGTGCCAGTAGTAGACAGGTATACGGGGCCAACGTCCTGACTTTC.

The table lists this clone with a few counts. The V and J genes are TRBV19 and TRBJ1-2; 8 positions match TRBD1. The J segment lost 7 bases and the V segment lost 3 bases, leaving 7 bases of the junction unmatched. This CDR3 region has 14 residues. Germline lookup yields CDR1 LNHDA and CDR2 SQIVND (reference sequence). This chain's CDR3 is CASSIRDDRGGYTF. The DNA of the CDR3 is TGTGCCAGTAGTATCCGCGACGACAGGGGTGGCTACACCTTC. The whole variable domain, remainder taken from reference TRBV19 and TRBJ1-2, is DGGITQSPKYLFRKEGQNVTLSCEQNLNHDAMYWYRQDPGQGLRLIYYSQIVNDFQKGDIAEGYSVSREKKESFPLTVTSAQKNPTAFYLCASSIRDDRGGYTFGSGTRLTVV.

The chain has TRBV27 and TRBJ1-2; perhaps TRBD1 as D (5 bases). This CDR3 is built from 13 residues. The V gene's germline CDR1 is MNHEY and CDR2 SMNVEV (reference sequence). V was clipped by 3 bases and J by 4 bases, with 9 bases between them. CDR3 nucleotides: TGTGCCAGCAGTTTGGCGGGGCTCTATGGCTACACCTTC. Protein product: CASSLAGLYGYTF.

The chain couples TRBV11-2 to TRBJ1-5; 7 bases line up with TRBD1. Germline V gives CDR1 SGHAT, CDR2 FQNNGV. The CDR3 covers 15 residues. V gave up 4 bases and J gave up 0 bases; unmatched junction bases: 3. The CDR3 spells CASSSDRDSNQPQHF. The CDR3 DNA is TGTGCCAGCAGCTCCGACAGGGATAGCAATCAGCCCCAGCATTTT.

This clone was counted between two and nine times. The V call is TRBV2, the J call TRBJ1-2; 8 bases align to TRBD1. With 7 bases clipped from V and 7 bases from J, the junction kept 8 bases outside the gene matches. The CDR3 spans 13 residues. The germline V gene encodes CDR1 SNHLY and CDR2 FYNNEI. CDR3 DNA: TGTGCCAGCACCCCGGACAGGGACTCTGGCTACACCTTC. Its protein product is CASTPDRDSGYTF.

The V and J genes are TRBV6-6 and TRBJ1-1; D is unclear. The CDR3 is 14 residues long. V was cut by 4 bases and J by 5 bases, with 14 bases left in between. The germline gives CDR1 MNHNY, CDR2 SVGAGI (reference sequence). The chain's CDR3 is CASSSPKEATEAFF. The CDR3 DNA reads TGTGCCAGCAGTTCCCCGAAAGAAGCAACTGAAGCTTTCTTT.

This clone came up a few times. The rearrangement uses TRBV27 and TRBJ1-4, with a weak D call TRBD1 (5 bases). The germline V gene encodes CDR1 MNHEY and CDR2 SMNVEV (reference sequence). Trimming left V 5 bases short and J 7 bases short, with 14 bases between. The CDR3 totals 14 residues. The CDR3 loop reads CASSVSRESEKLFF. In nucleotides, the CDR3 is TGTGCCAGCAGTGTGTCCAGGGAATCTGAAAAACTGTTTTTT.

This chain connects TRBV30 to TRBJ1-3; tentatively, D is TRBD1 (6 bases). This CDR3 is 16 amino acids long. Germline values: CDR1 GTSNPN, CDR2 SVGIG (reference sequence). Trimming stripped 1 base from V and 1 base from J, with 14 bases between. The CDR3 here is CAWSAPDSRSGNTIYF. CDR3 DNA: TGTGCCTGGAGTGCCCCGGACAGTCGATCTGGAAACACCATATATTTT.

The V call is TRBV18, the J call TRBJ1-4, with D unclear. The V and J ends lost 6 bases and 4 bases respectively, with 15 bases between them. Germline V CDR1 and CDR2: KGHSH, LQKENI. CDR3 length: 15 amino acids. The CDR3 loop is CASSPDPEINEKLFF. The CDR3 DNA is TGTGCCAGCTCTCCTGACCCGGAGATTAATGAAAAACTGTTTTTT.

This CDR3 is CATSDFTSSGTDTQYF. The CDR3, as DNA: TGTGCCACCAGTGATTTCACTAGCTCTGGCACAGATACGCAGTATTTT. The chain couples TRBV24-1 to TRBJ2-3; the D gene is possibly TRBD2 (6 bases). The germline V and J ends were trimmed by 1 base and 1 base, with 11 bases remaining between them. The CDR3 totals 16 residues. Per germline, CDR1 KGHDR and CDR2 SFDVKD.

The chain carries TRBV9 and TRBJ2-2; 7 bases fit TRBD2. CDR3 length equals 16 residues. V was pared by 2 bases and J by 3 bases, with 7 bases of the junction left unmatched. The V gene's germline CDR1 is SGDLS and CDR2 YYNGEE. The CDR3 DNA follows: TGTGCCAGCAGCGTTCAGGGCGGGAGCTACACCGGGGAGCTGTTTTTT. Translated, it gives CASSVQGGSYTGELFF.

Remarks on this clone: This sequence may be a read error, since a much larger clone differs from it by one base. V is TRBV3-1 (or the pseudogene TRBV3-2) and J is TRBJ2-1; 9 bases agree with TRBD2. Germline values: CDR1 LGHDT, CDR2 YNNKEL (reference sequence). Unmatched junction bases numbered 3, after V lost 3 bases and J lost 3 bases. The length of the CDR3 is 15 residues. The CDR3 coding sequence is TGTGCCAGCAGCCACGGTAGCGGGAGCTACAATGAGCAGTTCTTC. Protein product: CASSHGSGSYNEQFF.

This CDR3 reads CASSYSRQGKGTEAFF. The CDR3 DNA sequence: TGTGCCAGCAGTTACTCCCGACAGGGGAAGGGAACTGAAGCTTTCTTT. V usage is TRBV6-5 and J usage is TRBJ1-1, with 8 bases aligning to TRBD1. The CDR3 is made up of 16 amino acids. After removal of 0 bases from V and 5 bases from J, the junction contained 8 bases not matched to a gene. Germline V lookup: CDR1 MNHEY, CDR2 SVGAGI.

This clone was found once. The rearrangement uses TRBV28 and TRBJ1-5, with D possibly TRBD1 on 5 matching bases. The ends were cut back, 6 bases at V and 4 bases at J, with 13 bases in the middle. Germline values: CDR1 MDHEN, CDR2 SYDVKM. The CDR3 contains 14 residues. CDR3 coding DNA: TGTGCCAGCAGCCGGAGCCAGGGTAATCAGCCCCAGCATTTT. Its translation is CASSRSQGNQPQHF. The full variable domain, with the rest looked up from reference TRBV28 and TRBJ1-5, is DVKVTQSSRYLVKRTGEKVFLECVQDMDHENMFWYRQDPGLGLRLIYFSYDVKMKEKGDIPEGYSVSREKKERFSLILESASTNQTSMYLCASSRSQGNQPQHFGDGTRLSIL.